The 5 T cell receptor beta chains below were found in one sample sequenced in a study of blood T cell repertoires in COVID-19. Produced via immunoSEQ multiplex PCR; TCRdb's table is partial and in-frame only. The table has roughly 67,000 clones, roughly four fifths seen once; the top ten hold around 6%. The source material was peripheral blood. All receptors derive from a woman in her sixties or seventies with acute or convalescent COVID-19.

The chain recombines TRBV29-1 with TRBJ1-1; D gene ambiguous. Germline loops: CDR1 SQVTM, CDR2 ANQGSEA. The V and J ends lost 4 bases and 5 bases respectively, with 17 bases between them. This CDR3 is built from 14 residues. CDR3 loop: CSVVALGGMTEAFF. The DNA of the CDR3 is TGCAGCGTTGTCGCCTTAGGAGGAATGACTGAAGCTTTCTTT.

CDR3 protein: CASSLNRGGTEAFF. DNA for the CDR3: TGTGCCAGCAGTTTGAACAGGGGCGGCACTGAAGCTTTCTTT. The chain recombines TRBV27 with TRBJ1-1; 7 nucleotides line up with TRBD1. Looked up from germline, CDR1 is MNHEY and CDR2 is SMNVEV (reference sequence). The CDR3 spans 14 residues. V was pared by 3 bases and J by 4 bases, with 5 bases of the junction left unmatched.

The CDR3 bases are TGTGCCAGCAGTGAAGGGAGGACAGTTAGCTCCTACGAGCAGTACTTC. Translating gives CASSEGRTVSSYEQYF. V usage is TRBV2 and J usage is TRBJ2-7; D perhaps matches TRBD1 (6 bases). From germline, CDR1 is SNHLY and CDR2 FYNNEI. This CDR3 is 16 amino acids long. Trimming stripped 1 base from V and 0 bases from J, with 13 bases between.

This clone was counted once. The chain employs TRBV4-1 and TRBJ1-3, with a tentative D call TRBD1 (5 bases). This CDR3 has 19 amino acids. Germline V gives CDR1 MGHRA, CDR2 YSYEKL. The germline V and J ends were trimmed by 3 bases and 0 bases, with 21 bases remaining between them. The CDR3 nucleotides read TGCGCCAGCAGCCACTTTAATTCCCGGGCCGGGGGCTCTGGAAACACCATATATTTT. It specifies CASSHFNSRAGGSGNTIYF.

The chain employs TRBV19 and TRBJ1-2; TRBD1 matches at 7 bases. The V and J ends lost 7 bases and 5 bases, in that order; junction bases with no gene match: 10. CDR1 and CDR2 (germline): LNHDA, SQIVND (reference sequence). This CDR3 is built from 14 residues. CDR3 sequence (DNA): TGTGCCAGTACCCGTACCGGGACAGATTATGGCTACACCTTC. It codes for CASTRTGTDYGYTF.